This is a list of T cell receptor beta chains from one sample in a study of T cells after yellow fever vaccination. TCRdb used MiXCR to reprocess the 5' RACE reads, holding one entry per CDR3 protein. Of hundreds of thousands of distinct CDR3 sequences in the sample, 12% were seen once. The sequencing used CD4+ T cells sorted from PBMCs, collected 15 days after the yellow fever booster vaccination. The receptors derive from a young man who received the YFV17D yellow fever vaccine. Each CDR3 is given with its conserved first and last residue. The D gene is left open where the match is weak. Expanded clones are given a class, and other clones once, few, many or no size at all.

V gene	D gene	J gene	clone size	CDR3 protein	CDR3 DNA
TRBV12-3/TRBV12-4	NA	TRBJ2-5	many	CASGRDFQETQYF	TGTGCCAGCGGCCGGGATTTTCAAGAGACCCAGTACTTC
TRBV25-1	NA	TRBJ2-7	NA	CASSRQDHEQYF	TGTGCCAGCAGCAGACAGGACCACGAGCAGTACTTC
TRBV5-1	TRBD2	TRBJ2-3	few	CASRPTSGGTDTQYF	TGCGCCAGCAGACCCACTAGCGGGGGTACAGATACGCAGTATTTT
TRBV7-9	TRBD1	TRBJ2-3	few	CASSTYRGRGTDTQYF	TGTGCCAGCAGCACATACAGGGGGCGAGGCACAGATACGCAGTATTTT
TRBV7-3	NA	TRBJ2-1	NA	CASTPGPGDEQFF	TGTGCCAGCACGCCAGGCCCTGGGGATGAGCAGTTCTTC
TRBV5-1	NA	TRBJ1-3	few	CASSLVGSVSGNTIYF	TGCGCCAGCAGCTTGGTAGGGTCGGTTTCTGGAAACACCATATATTTT
TRBV6-2/TRBV6-3	NA	TRBJ2-6	few	CASSPGYGANVLTF	TGTGCCAGCAGTCCAGGGTATGGGGCCAACGTCCTGACTTTC
TRBV9	NA	TRBJ2-2	few	CASSVASGTGELFF	TGTGCCAGCAGCGTAGCTTCTGGGACCGGGGAGCTGTTTTTT
TRBV7-9	NA	TRBJ2-3	NA	CASSLNGGGGTDTQYF	TGTGCCAGCAGCTTGAATGGCGGGGGCGGCACAGATACGCAGTATTTT
TRBV6-1	NA	TRBJ2-2	few	CASSPTLYTGELFF	TGTGCCAGCAGTCCTACCCTGTACACCGGGGAGCTGTTTTTT
TRBV10-3	NA	TRBJ2-3	few	CAIGPPDSTDTQYF	TGTGCCATCGGTCCGCCAGACTCCACAGATACGCAGTATTTT
TRBV5-1	NA	TRBJ1-6	few	CASSVGSRDSPLHF	TGCGCCAGCAGCGTTGGATCCCGGGATTCACCCCTCCACTTT
TRBV6-5	NA	TRBJ1-5	NA	CASSIGSNQPQHF	TGTGCCAGCAGTATAGGTAGCAATCAGCCCCAGCATTTT
TRBV4-3	TRBD1	TRBJ1-4	NA	CASSQKGTGDEKLFF	TGCGCCAGCAGCCAAAAGGGGACAGGGGACGAAAAACTGTTTTTT
TRBV6-1	NA	TRBJ1-4	NA	CASSVRATNEKLFF	TGTGCCAGCAGTGTAAGGGCAACTAATGAAAAACTGTTTTTT
TRBV7-8	NA	TRBJ2-5	NA	CATNKENQYF	TGTGCCACCAACAAGGAGAACCAGTACTTC
TRBV7-6	TRBD1	TRBJ1-1	few	CASSTNRGTEAFF	TGTGCCAGCAGCACGAACAGGGGCACTGAAGCTTTCTTT
TRBV24-1	NA	TRBJ2-5	NA	CATSDPTPDESQYF	TGTGCCACCAGTGACCCAACACCAGATGAGAGCCAGTACTTC
TRBV12-3/TRBV12-4	NA	TRBJ1-1	few	CASSKNQGYYLMNTEAFF	TGTGCCAGCAGCAAGAACCAGGGCTATTACCTTATGAACACTGAAGCTTTCTTT
TRBV2	TRBD2	TRBJ2-1	NA	CASGGTSGGFEKFF	TGTGCCAGCGGAGGGACTAGCGGGGGGTTCGAGAAGTTCTTC
TRBV20-1	NA	TRBJ2-2	few	CSARDRVTANTGELFF	TGCAGTGCTAGAGATCGGGTAACGGCGAACACCGGGGAGCTGTTTTTT
TRBV7-9	TRBD2	TRBJ2-1	NA	CASSLSGGGYNEQFF	TGTGCCAGCAGCCTTAGCGGGGGGGGCTACAATGAGCAGTTCTTC
TRBV19	NA	TRBJ2-2	NA	CASSQRRVNSNTGELFF	TGTGCCAGTAGTCAACGGCGGGTTAACTCGAACACCGGGGAGCTGTTTTTT
TRBV12-3/TRBV12-4	TRBD1	TRBJ1-1	few	CASSFSDRGALRPFF	TGTGCCAGCAGTTTCTCGGACAGGGGGGCTTTGAGACCTTTCTTT
TRBV7-9	TRBD1	TRBJ1-4	NA	CASRQGSEKLFF	TGTGCCAGCAGACAGGGGTCGGAAAAACTGTTTTTT
TRBV6-5	NA	TRBJ1-2	NA	CASSYTDPWSGYTF	TGTGCCAGCAGTTACACAGATCCCTGGTCGGGCTACACCTTC
TRBV5-4	TRBD1	TRBJ1-2	NA	CASSLGAGTGPLYGYTF	TGTGCCAGCAGCTTGGGTGCCGGGACAGGACCACTCTATGGCTACACCTTC
TRBV7-9	TRBD1	TRBJ1-3	many	CASSFTGAGNTIYF	TGTGCCAGCAGCTTTACAGGGGCTGGAAACACCATATATTTT
TRBV7-9	TRBD1	TRBJ2-5	many	CASSSRGPETQYF	TGTGCCAGCAGCTCCAGGGGGCCAGAGACCCAGTACTTC
TRBV5-1	NA	TRBJ1-1	few	CASSLLPRAAEAFF	TGCGCCAGCAGCTTATTGCCCCGGGCCGCTGAAGCTTTCTTT
TRBV6-6	TRBD1	TRBJ1-1	NA	CASSDRDRPTEAFF	TGTGCCAGCAGTGACCGGGACAGACCCACTGAAGCTTTCTTT
TRBV5-6	TRBD2	TRBJ2-1	many	CASSLSGGSSYNEQFF	TGTGCCAGCAGCTTGTCGGGGGGGAGCTCCTACAATGAGCAGTTCTTC
TRBV2	TRBD1	TRBJ2-7	few	CASQTGFFNEQYF	TGTGCCAGTCAGACAGGGTTCTTTAACGAGCAGTACTTC
TRBV20-1	TRBD2	TRBJ2-5	NA	CSAIGLAGVGFETQYF	TGCAGTGCTATAGGACTAGCGGGGGTAGGGTTTGAGACCCAGTACTTC
TRBV9	NA	TRBJ2-3	NA	CASSVATGTDTQYF	TGTGCCAGCAGCGTAGCTACGGGCACAGATACGCAGTATTTT
TRBV29-1	TRBD2	TRBJ2-1	NA	CSVVTGTSGRPAEQFF	TGCAGCGTTGTAACCGGGACTAGCGGGAGGCCCGCTGAGCAGTTCTTC
TRBV11-2	NA	TRBJ1-1	NA	CASSLSRANTEAFF	TGTGCCAGCAGCTTAAGCAGAGCGAACACTGAAGCTTTCTTT
TRBV4-2	TRBD2	TRBJ2-1	NA	CASSRESGGPYNEQFF	TGTGCCAGCAGCCGTGAATCGGGGGGTCCCTACAATGAGCAGTTCTTC
TRBV5-1	NA	TRBJ1-2	NA	CASSAQGEDGYTF	TGCGCCAGCAGCGCACAGGGAGAGGATGGCTACACCTTC
TRBV27	NA	TRBJ2-5	few	CASSFRSLETQYF	TGTGCCAGCAGTTTCCGGTCCTTGGAGACCCAGTACTTC
TRBV7-2	NA	TRBJ2-6	NA	CASSLEVSGAYVLTF	TGTGCCAGCAGCTTAGAGGTCTCTGGGGCCTACGTCCTGACTTTC
TRBV2	TRBD1	TRBJ1-4	few	CASDRDRKEKLFF	TGTGCCAGCGACCGGGACAGAAAAGAAAAACTGTTTTTT
TRBV7-9	NA	TRBJ1-1	NA	CASSVNPPGAEAFF	TGTGCCAGCAGCGTAAACCCGCCAGGCGCTGAAGCTTTCTTT
TRBV3-1	NA	TRBJ2-5	few	CASSQATLFETQYF	TGTGCCAGCAGCCAAGCGACACTGTTTGAGACCCAGTACTTC
TRBV5-1	NA	TRBJ2-2	few	CASSLGWSGELFF	TGCGCCAGCAGCTTGGGTTGGTCCGGGGAGCTGTTTTTT
TRBV12-3/TRBV12-4	NA	TRBJ1-4	NA	CASSLGAGRTNEKLFF	TGTGCCAGCAGTTTGGGAGCGGGACGGACAAATGAAAAACTGTTTTTT
TRBV24-1	NA	TRBJ1-5	NA	CATSDGYSNQPQHF	TGTGCCACCAGTGACGGATATAGCAATCAGCCCCAGCATTTT
TRBV20-1	NA	TRBJ1-3	few	CSAPLVGNTIYF	TGCAGTGCCCCGTTGGTTGGAAACACCATATATTTT
TRBV9	NA	TRBJ2-5	NA	CASSGSPATGETQYF	TGTGCCAGCAGCGGGTCCCCGGCAACCGGGGAGACCCAGTACTTC
TRBV4-3	NA	TRBJ1-4	NA	CASSQDLPRGEKLFF	TGCGCCAGCAGCCAAGATCTACCCCGTGGGGAAAAACTGTTTTTT
TRBV4-1	TRBD1	TRBJ2-1	few	CASSRPGQGRDEQFF	TGCGCCAGCAGCCGACCGGGACAGGGGAGGGATGAGCAGTTCTTC